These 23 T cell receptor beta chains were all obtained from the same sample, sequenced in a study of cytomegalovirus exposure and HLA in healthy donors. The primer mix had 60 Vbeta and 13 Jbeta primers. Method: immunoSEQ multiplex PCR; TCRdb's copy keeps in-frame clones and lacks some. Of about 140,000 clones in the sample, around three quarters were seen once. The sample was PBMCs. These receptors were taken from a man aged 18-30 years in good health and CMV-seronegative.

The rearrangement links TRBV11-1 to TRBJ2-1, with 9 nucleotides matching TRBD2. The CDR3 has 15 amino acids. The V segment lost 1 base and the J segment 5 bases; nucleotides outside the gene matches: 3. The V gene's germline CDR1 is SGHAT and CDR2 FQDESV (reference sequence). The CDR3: CASSLGLAGNNEQFF. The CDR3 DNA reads TGTGCCAGCAGCTTAGGGCTAGCGGGGAACAATGAGCAGTTCTTC.

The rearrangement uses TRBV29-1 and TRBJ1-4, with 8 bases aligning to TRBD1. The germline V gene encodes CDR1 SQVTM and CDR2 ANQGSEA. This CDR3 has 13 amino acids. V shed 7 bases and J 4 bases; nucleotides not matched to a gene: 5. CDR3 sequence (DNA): TGCAGCGCTCAGGGGGCCCTTAATGAAAAACTGTTTTTT. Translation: CSAQGALNEKLFF.

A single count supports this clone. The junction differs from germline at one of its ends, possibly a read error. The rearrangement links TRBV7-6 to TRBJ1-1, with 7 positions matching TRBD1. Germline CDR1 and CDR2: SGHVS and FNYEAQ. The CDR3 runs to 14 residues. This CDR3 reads CTSSLGTANTEAFF. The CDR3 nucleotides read TGTACCAGCAGCTTGGGGACAGCGAACACTGAAGCTTTCTTT.

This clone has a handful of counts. CDR3: CASSQGGRGIYEQYF. In DNA form, the CDR3 reads TGTGCCAGCAGCCAAGGCGGCCGGGGGATCTACGAGCAGTACTTC. This chain uses TRBV4-2 with TRBJ2-7, with D perhaps TRBD2 (6 bases). V lost 1 base to trimming and J lost 3 bases, with 13 bases between them. The CDR3 is made up of 15 amino acids. Germline loops: CDR1 LGHNA, CDR2 YNFKEQ.

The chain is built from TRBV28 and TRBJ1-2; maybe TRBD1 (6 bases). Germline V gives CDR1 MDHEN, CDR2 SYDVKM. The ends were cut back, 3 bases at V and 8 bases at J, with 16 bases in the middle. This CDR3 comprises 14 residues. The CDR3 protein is CASSFGRGARGYTF. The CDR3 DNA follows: TGTGCCAGCAGTTTCGGGAGGGGGGCCCGCGGCTACACCTTC.

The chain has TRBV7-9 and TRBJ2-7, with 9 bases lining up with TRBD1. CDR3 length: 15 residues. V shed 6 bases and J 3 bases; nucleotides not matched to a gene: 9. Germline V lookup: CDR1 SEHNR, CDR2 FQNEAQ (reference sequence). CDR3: CASSLGQGLFYEQYF. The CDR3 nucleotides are TGTGCCAGCAGTTTGGGACAGGGACTCTTCTACGAGCAGTACTTC. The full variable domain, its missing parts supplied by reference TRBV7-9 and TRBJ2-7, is DTGVSQNPRHKITKRGQNVTFRCDPISEHNRLYWYRQTLGQGPEFLTYFQNEAQLEKSRLLSDRFSAERPKGSFSTLEIQRTEQGDSAMYLCASSLGQGLFYEQYFGPGTRLTVT.

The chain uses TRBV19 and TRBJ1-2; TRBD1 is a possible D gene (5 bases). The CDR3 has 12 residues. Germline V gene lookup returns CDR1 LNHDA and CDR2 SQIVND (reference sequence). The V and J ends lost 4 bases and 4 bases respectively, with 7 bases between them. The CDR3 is CASSTGRYGYTF. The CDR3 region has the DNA TGTGCCAGTAGTACAGGGCGCTATGGCTACACCTTC.

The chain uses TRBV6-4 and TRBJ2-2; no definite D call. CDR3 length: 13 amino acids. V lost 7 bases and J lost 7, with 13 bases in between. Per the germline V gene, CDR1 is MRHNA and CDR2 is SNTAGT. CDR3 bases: TGTGCCAGCACCTCGACTGAAGGCGGGGAGCTGTTTTTT. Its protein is CASTSTEGGELFF.

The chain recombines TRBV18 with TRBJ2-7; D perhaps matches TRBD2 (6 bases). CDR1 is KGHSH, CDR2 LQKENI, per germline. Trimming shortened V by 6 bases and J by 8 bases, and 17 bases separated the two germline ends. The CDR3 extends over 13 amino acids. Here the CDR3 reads CASSPRGTAKQYF. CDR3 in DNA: TGTGCCAGCTCGCCAAGAGGGACTGCGAAGCAGTACTTC.

In DNA, the CDR3 is TGTGCCAGTAGTCCCAGACAGGCCGGTGAAGCTTTCTTT. This sequence encodes CASSPRQAGEAFF. The gene calls are TRBV19 and TRBJ1-1, with D maybe TRBD1 (6 bases). The germline V gene encodes CDR1 LNHDA and CDR2 SQIVND (reference sequence). The CDR3 totals 13 residues. The V end was cut by 5 bases, the J end by 7 bases, with 14 bases between.

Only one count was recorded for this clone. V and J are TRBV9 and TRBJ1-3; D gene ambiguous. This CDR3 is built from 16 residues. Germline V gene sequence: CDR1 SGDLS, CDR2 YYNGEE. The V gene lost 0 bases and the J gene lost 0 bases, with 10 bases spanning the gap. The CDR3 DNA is TGTGCCAGCAGCGTAGCTACGACATTCTCTGGAAACACCATATATTTT. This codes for CASSVATTFSGNTIYF.

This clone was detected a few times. The DNA for the CDR3 is TGTGCCAGCAGTGGCGGGGGAGGTTCTGGAAACACCATATATTTT. Translation: CASSGGGGSGNTIYF. The chain combines TRBV2 with TRBJ1-3; perhaps TRBD1 as D (5 bases). The CDR3 spans 15 residues. The V gene's germline CDR1 is SNHLY and CDR2 FYNNEI. Trimming took 4 bases from V and 1 from J, leaving 11 bases between them.

This chain's CDR3 is CASSQDRDGGRDEQFF. The CDR3 region has the DNA TGTGCCAGCAGCCAAGATCGGGACGGGGGGCGGGATGAGCAGTTCTTC. This chain connects TRBV5-4 to TRBJ2-1; D might be TRBD2 (7 bases). The CDR3 totals 16 residues. The germline V gene has CDR1 SGHNT and CDR2 YYREEE (reference sequence). The V end was cut by 4 bases, the J end by 8 bases, with 22 bases between. Supplemented by reference TRBV5-4 and TRBJ2-1, the full variable domain reads ETGVTQSPTHLIKTRGQQVTLRCSSQSGHNTVSWYQQALGQGPQFIFQYYREEENGRGNFPPRFSGLQFPNYSSELNVNALELDDSALYLCASSQDRDGGRDEQFFGPGTRLTVL.

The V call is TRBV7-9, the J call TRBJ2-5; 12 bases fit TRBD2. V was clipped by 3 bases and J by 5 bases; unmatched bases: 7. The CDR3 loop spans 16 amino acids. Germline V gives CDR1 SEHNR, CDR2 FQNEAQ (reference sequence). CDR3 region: CASSFPSGGAKETQYF. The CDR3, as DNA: TGTGCCAGCAGCTTTCCTAGCGGGGGGGCGAAGGAGACCCAGTACTTC.

In nucleotides, the CDR3 is TGTGCCAGCAGTTACGCCCGAGGGAGCTCCTACGAGCAGTACTTC. Protein product: CASSYARGSSYEQYF. The chain carries TRBV6-5 and TRBJ2-7; D is perhaps TRBD2 (5 bases). CDR1 is MNHEY and CDR2 is SVGAGI in the germline V gene. The CDR3 is made up of 15 amino acids. Trimming removed 2 bases at V and 0 bases at J, with 11 bases between.

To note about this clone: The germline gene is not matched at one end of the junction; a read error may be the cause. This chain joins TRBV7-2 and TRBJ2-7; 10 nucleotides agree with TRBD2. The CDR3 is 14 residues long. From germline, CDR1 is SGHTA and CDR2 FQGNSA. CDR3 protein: CASSSYSGGYLMDF. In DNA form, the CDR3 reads TGTGCCAGCAGCTCATATAGCGGGGGGTACCTTATGGACTTC.

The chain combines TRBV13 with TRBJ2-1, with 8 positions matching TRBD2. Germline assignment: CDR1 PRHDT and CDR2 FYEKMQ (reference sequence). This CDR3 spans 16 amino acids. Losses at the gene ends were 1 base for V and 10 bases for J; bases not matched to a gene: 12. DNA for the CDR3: TGTGCCAGCAGCTTAGTGGGGGGCGGGGGGCCGGGGGAGCAGTTCTTC. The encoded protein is CASSLVGGGGPGEQFF.

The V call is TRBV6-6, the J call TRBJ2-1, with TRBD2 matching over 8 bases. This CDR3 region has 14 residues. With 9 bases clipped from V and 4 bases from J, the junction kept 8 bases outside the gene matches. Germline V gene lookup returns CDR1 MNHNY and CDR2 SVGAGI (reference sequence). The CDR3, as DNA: TGTGCCAGTCGGGGGGGGAGTTCTTACAATGAGCAGTTCTTC. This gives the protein CASRGGSSYNEQFF.

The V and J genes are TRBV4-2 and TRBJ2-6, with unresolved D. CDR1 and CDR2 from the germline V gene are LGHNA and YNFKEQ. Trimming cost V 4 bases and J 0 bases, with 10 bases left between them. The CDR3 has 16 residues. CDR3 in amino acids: CASSRLSSSGANVLTF. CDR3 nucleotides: TGTGCCAGCAGCCGACTTAGCAGCTCTGGGGCCAACGTCCTGACTTTC.

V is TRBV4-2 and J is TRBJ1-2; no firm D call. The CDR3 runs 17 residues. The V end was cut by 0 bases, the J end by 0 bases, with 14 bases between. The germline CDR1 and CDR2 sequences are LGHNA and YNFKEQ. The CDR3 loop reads CASSQDKAGRANYGYTF. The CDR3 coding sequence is TGTGCCAGCAGCCAAGATAAGGCGGGTCGAGCTAACTATGGCTACACCTTC.

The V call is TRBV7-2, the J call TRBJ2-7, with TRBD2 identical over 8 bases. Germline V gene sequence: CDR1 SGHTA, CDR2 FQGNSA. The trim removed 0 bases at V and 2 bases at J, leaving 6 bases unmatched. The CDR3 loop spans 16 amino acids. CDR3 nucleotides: TGTGCCAGCAGCTTAGCGGGTAGCGGGGTTCCCTACGAGCAGTACTTC. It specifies CASSLAGSGVPYEQYF.

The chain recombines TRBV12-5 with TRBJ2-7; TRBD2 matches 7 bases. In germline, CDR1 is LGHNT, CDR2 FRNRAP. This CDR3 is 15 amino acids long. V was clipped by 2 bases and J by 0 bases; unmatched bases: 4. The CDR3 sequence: CASGLTGGSSYEQYF. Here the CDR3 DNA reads TGTGCTAGTGGTTTGACCGGGGGGAGCTCCTACGAGCAGTACTTC.

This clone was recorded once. DNA of the CDR3: TGTGCCAGCAGCTCCGGGACAGGGGTAAATGGCTACACCTTC. Its translation: CASSSGTGVNGYTF. V gene TRBV6-1 combines with J gene TRBJ1-2; 10 nucleotides align to TRBD1. This CDR3 is built from 14 residues. The V gene end was trimmed by 6 bases and the J gene end by 6 bases; junction bases not matched to a gene: 7. The germline V gene encodes CDR1 MNHNS and CDR2 SASEGT.